This T cell receptor (beta chain) was obtained from a study of T-cell memory formation after mild COVID-19. The study's findings and limits: Largely, contracting CD4+ clones fell within CM and EM, and contracting CD8+ clones within EMRA. There was a balanced CD4/CD8 profile in clones contracting day 15 to 85, and later expanders leaned CD4+. Second-wave clones reaching peak frequency on day 37 lacked confirmed SARS-CoV-2 specificity.

The TCR alpha and TCR beta cDNA libraries, bearing sample barcodes and UMIs, were generated by 5'RACE using constant-segment primers. One entry per CDR3 protein results from TCRdb running MiXCR on the 5' RACE reads. This sample has 200,000 to 300,000 distinct CDR3 sequences; 15% to 17% occur once, and the top ten carry over 2%. Between the trimmed V and J ends, which lost 3 bases and 3 bases, there was a span of 9 bases. The CDR3 loop spans 13 amino acids. This clonotype came up many times. Its antigen is unknown. The chain is built from TRBV12-3 or TRBV12-4 and TRBJ2-7; unclear D gene. What was sequenced was PBMCs or a T cell subset sorted from them (not recorded which). The sequence was collected from an adult woman who had mild COVID-19 (a few samples of this study predate the infection). Cell type and time point are not known. The CDR3 nucleotides read TGTGCCAGCAGTTTCGATGAGAGCTACGAGCAGTACTTC. Its protein is CASSFDESYEQYF.